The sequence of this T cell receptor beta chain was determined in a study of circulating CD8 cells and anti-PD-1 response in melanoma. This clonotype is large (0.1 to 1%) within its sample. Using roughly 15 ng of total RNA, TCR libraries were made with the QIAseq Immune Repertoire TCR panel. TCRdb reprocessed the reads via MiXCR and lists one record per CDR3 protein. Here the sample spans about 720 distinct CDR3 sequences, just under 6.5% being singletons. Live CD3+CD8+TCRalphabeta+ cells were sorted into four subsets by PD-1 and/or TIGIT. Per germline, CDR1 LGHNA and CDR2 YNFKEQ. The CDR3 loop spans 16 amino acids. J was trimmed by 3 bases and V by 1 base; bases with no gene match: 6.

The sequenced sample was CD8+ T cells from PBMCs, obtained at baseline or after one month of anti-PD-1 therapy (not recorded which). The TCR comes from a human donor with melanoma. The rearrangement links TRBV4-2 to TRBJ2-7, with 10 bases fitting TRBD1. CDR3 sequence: CASSQALGQGDYEQYF. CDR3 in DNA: TGTGCCAGCAGCCAAGCCCTAGGACAGGGGGACTACGAGCAGTACTTC.